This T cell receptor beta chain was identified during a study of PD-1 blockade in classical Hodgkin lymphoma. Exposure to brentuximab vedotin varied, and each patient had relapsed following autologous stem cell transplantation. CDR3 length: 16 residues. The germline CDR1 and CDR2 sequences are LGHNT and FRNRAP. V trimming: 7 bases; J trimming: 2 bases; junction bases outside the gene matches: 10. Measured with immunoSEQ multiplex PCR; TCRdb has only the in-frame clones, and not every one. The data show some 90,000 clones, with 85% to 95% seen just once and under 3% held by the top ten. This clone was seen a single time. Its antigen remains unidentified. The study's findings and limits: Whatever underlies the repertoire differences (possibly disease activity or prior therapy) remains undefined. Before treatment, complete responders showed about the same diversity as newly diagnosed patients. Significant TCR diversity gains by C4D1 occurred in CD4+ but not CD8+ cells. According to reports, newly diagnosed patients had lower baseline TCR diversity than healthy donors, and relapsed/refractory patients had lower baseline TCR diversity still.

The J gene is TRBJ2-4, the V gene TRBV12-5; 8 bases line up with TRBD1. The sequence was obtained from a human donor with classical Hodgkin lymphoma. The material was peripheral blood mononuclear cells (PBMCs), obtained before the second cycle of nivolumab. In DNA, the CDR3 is TGTGCTAGTGAACTAGACAGGGGCTTACCCAAAAACATTCAGTACTTC. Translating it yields CASELDRGLPKNIQYF.